What follows describes a single T cell receptor (beta chain). The data stem from a study of cytomegalovirus exposure and HLA in healthy donors. The V gene lost 4 bases and the J gene lost 1 base, with 13 bases spanning the gap. The CDR3 loop spans 16 amino acids. Germline loops: CDR1 LGHNA, CDR2 YSLEER. PCR primers comprised 60 Vbeta and 13 Jbeta primers. In the authors' methods: As a later analysis found, there were 70 million to 100 million unique TCR beta chains, of which approximately 10 million were shared. Sequencing used immunoSEQ multiplex PCR; TCRdb keeps in-frame clones, though not all of them. The DNA gave D and trimming, while V, J and clone size come from that table. The table has some 150,000 clones, roughly three quarters seen once.

The receptor was isolated from a woman in her thirties or forties in good health and CMV-seronegative. The material sequenced was PBMCs. This chain connects TRBV4-3 to TRBJ1-4; D might be TRBD1 (5 bases). The CDR3 is CASSPLEGLTNEKLFF. Here the CDR3 DNA reads TGCGCCAGCAGCCCGCTGGAGGGGTTAACTAATGAAAAACTGTTTTTT.